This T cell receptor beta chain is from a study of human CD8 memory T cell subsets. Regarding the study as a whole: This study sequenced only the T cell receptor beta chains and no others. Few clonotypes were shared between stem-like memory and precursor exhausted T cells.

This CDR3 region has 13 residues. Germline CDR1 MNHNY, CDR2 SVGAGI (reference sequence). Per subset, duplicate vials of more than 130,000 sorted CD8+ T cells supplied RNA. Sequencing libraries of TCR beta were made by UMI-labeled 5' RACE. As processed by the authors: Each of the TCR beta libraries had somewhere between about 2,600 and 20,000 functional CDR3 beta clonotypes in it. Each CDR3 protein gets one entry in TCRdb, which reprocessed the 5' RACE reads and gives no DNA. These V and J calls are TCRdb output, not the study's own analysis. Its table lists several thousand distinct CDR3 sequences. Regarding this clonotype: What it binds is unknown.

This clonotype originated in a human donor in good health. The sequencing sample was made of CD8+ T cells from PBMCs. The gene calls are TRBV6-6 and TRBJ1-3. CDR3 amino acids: CASSPERGNTIYF.